Presented here are 27 T cell receptor beta chains from one specimen sequenced in a study of OX40 agonist ivuxolimab in advanced cancers. Measured with immunoSEQ multiplex PCR; TCRdb has only the in-frame clones, and not every one. The table lists some 74,000 clones, about four fifths of them singletons. Sequenced here: CD4+ or CD8+ T cells sorted from blood, sampled in a trial of the OX40 agonist ivuxolimab. Receptors were obtained from an adult with an advanced solid tumor such as melanoma, head and neck, liver or kidney cancer.

J is TRBJ1-1 and V is TRBV5-5; 7 bases match TRBD1. V dropped 4 bases and J dropped 3; count of bases not matched to a gene: 3. The CDR3 consists of 13 residues. Germline CDR1 SGHKS, CDR2 YYEKEE (reference sequence). CDR3 amino acids: CASSGGTDTEAFF. CDR3 DNA sequence: TGTGCCAGCAGCGGCGGGACAGACACTGAAGCTTTCTTT.

The chain is built from TRBV18 and TRBJ1-6, with a possible D match to TRBD1 (6 bases). Germline CDR1 is KGHSH and CDR2 is LQKENI. The CDR3 is 15 amino acids. With 3 bases removed from V and 7 bases from J, the gap between germline ends came to 13 bases. The CDR3 here is CASSPNRDGNSPLHF. The CDR3 nucleotides are TGTGCCAGCTCACCCAACAGGGATGGGAATTCACCCCTCCACTTT.

The chain has TRBV9 and TRBJ2-3; D is possibly TRBD2 (6 bases). V lost 0 bases, J lost 4 bases, and 15 bases lay in between. This CDR3 has 16 residues. Germline V gives CDR1 SGDLS, CDR2 YYNGEE. The CDR3 DNA sequence: TGTGCCAGCAGCGTAGGTGGGGGGAGGATTTCAGATACGCAGTATTTT. Residues: CASSVGGGRISDTQYF.

The chain couples TRBV28 to TRBJ2-3, with 8 bases aligning to TRBD2. CDR3 length equals 15 residues. Trimming removed 10 bases from V and 2 bases from J; junction bases left unmatched: 11. The germline CDR1 and CDR2 sequences are MDHEN and SYDVKM. CDR3 region: CATLSFSGNTDTQYF. As DNA, the CDR3 is TGTGCCACTCTAAGTTTTAGCGGGAACACAGATACGCAGTATTTT.

This clone was recorded many times. This sequence joins TRBV6-5 and TRBJ1-2, with a weak D call TRBD1 (6 bases). Looked up from germline, CDR1 is MNHEY and CDR2 is SVGAGI. This CDR3 is built from 15 residues. With 6 bases removed from V and 5 bases from J, the gap between germline ends came to 19 bases. The CDR3 here is CASSRQETGRYGYTF. The CDR3 DNA sequence: TGTGCCAGCAGCCGGCAGGAGACAGGCCGGTATGGCTACACCTTC.

The V call is TRBV11-1, the J call TRBJ1-6; TRBD1 agrees at 8 bases. The CDR3 covers 15 residues. V lost 4 bases to trimming and J lost 8 bases; unmatched junction nucleotides: 7. In germline, CDR1 is SGHAT, CDR2 FQDESV (reference sequence). The CDR3 spells CASSSPGQGDSPLHF. As DNA, the CDR3 is TGTGCCAGCAGCTCCCCCGGACAGGGAGATTCACCCCTCCACTTT.

The rearrangement uses TRBV6-5 and TRBJ1-5; D is unclear. Per the germline V gene, CDR1 is MNHEY and CDR2 is SVGAGI. The CDR3 totals 12 residues. V lost 8 bases to trimming and J lost 3 bases, with 8 bases between them. This CDR3 is CASGGPNQPQHF. The DNA of the CDR3 is TGTGCCAGCGGCGGCCCCAATCAGCCCCAGCATTTT.

The genes are TRBV7-4 and TRBJ2-3, with TRBD2 matching 8 bases. With 5 bases clipped from V and 5 bases from J, the junction kept 6 bases outside the gene matches. CDR3 length: 14 amino acids. The V gene's germline CDR1 is SGHVT and CDR2 SQSDAQ. The CDR3 sequence is CASSRGGQGDTQYF. CDR3 DNA: TGTGCCAGCAGCCGCGGGGGGCAGGGAGATACGCAGTATTTT.

In DNA, the CDR3 is TGCAGCGTTATTACAGAGAAGAACTATGGCTACACCTTC. It yields the protein CSVITEKNYGYTF. The chain has TRBV29-1 and TRBJ1-2, with D hard to call. Between the trimmed V and J ends, which lost 5 bases and 2 bases, there was a span of 12 bases. The CDR3 length is 13 residues. CDR1 and CDR2 (germline): SQVTM, ANQGSEA.

V is TRBV2 and J is TRBJ2-4, with unresolved D. The CDR3 length is 13 residues. Trimming removed 2 bases from V and 6 bases from J, with 8 bases in between. Looked up from germline, CDR1 is SNHLY and CDR2 is FYNNEI. CDR3 nucleotides: TGTGCCAGCAGTGAAAGTGGCACAAACATTCAGTACTTC. It specifies CASSESGTNIQYF.

The chain uses TRBV28 and TRBJ2-7; no clear D gene. The CDR3 sequence is 13 residues long. V was cut by 7 bases and J by 0 bases, with 10 bases left in between. Germline CDR1 is MDHEN and CDR2 is SYDVKM. The CDR3 sequence: CASTAPPSYEQYF. The CDR3 DNA reads TGTGCCAGCACAGCTCCCCCCTCCTACGAGCAGTACTTC.

V gene TRBV5-1 combines with J gene TRBJ2-7; D is undetermined. The CDR3 is made up of 16 amino acids. Trimming removed 4 bases from V and 2 bases from J, with 19 bases in between. Germline V lookup: CDR1 SGHRS, CDR2 YFSETQ. The CDR3 protein is CASSPGGASTAYEQYF. CDR3 nucleotides: TGCGCCAGCAGCCCTGGCGGCGCGTCAACGGCCTACGAGCAGTACTTC.

The chain employs TRBV5-1 and TRBJ2-7, with a tentative D call TRBD1 (6 bases). The CDR3 has 16 residues. Germline V gene data show CDR1 as SGHRS and CDR2 as YFSETQ. The V end was cut by 5 bases, the J end by 4 bases, with 22 bases between. DNA of the CDR3: TGCGCCAGCAGTTCAAGTGGTGGGCAGGGGTTTTACGAGCAGTACTTC. Its protein product is CASSSSGGQGFYEQYF.

The chain employs TRBV4-3 and TRBJ2-5; D might be TRBD2 (6 bases). The CDR3 is 16 amino acids. CDR1 LGHNA and CDR2 YSLEER come from the germline V gene. The V and J ends lost 1 base and 4 bases respectively, with 16 bases between them. Here the CDR3 DNA reads TGCGCCAGCAGCCAAGTTTACGGGGGTACCGTAGAGACCCAGTACTTC. Its protein is CASSQVYGGTVETQYF.

This chain joins TRBV28 and TRBJ1-2, with D maybe TRBD1 (6 bases). The CDR3 runs to 16 residues. Germline-derived CDR1 and CDR2 are MDHEN and SYDVKM. V gave up 6 bases and J gave up 4 bases, with 21 bases separating them. The CDR3 DNA is TGTGCCAGCAGAGCCCCTCGGGGGGGCATGAGCTATGGCTACACCTTC. Amino acid sequence: CASRAPRGGMSYGYTF.

The rearrangement uses TRBV19 and TRBJ1-2; 9 positions match TRBD1. The V gene's germline CDR1 is LNHDA and CDR2 SQIVND (reference sequence). J gave up 3 bases and V 5 bases, and 7 bases lay outside the gene matches. The CDR3 length is 15 residues. CDR3 loop: CASSPGTGSYYGYTF. CDR3 nucleotide sequence: TGTGCCAGTAGTCCCGGGACAGGGTCGTACTATGGCTACACCTTC.

The genes are TRBV10-3 and TRBJ1-5, with D uncertain. Trimming removed 0 bases at V and 11 bases at J, with 11 bases between. The CDR3 is 13 residues long. Germline V gene lookup returns CDR1 ENHRY and CDR2 SYGVKD. CDR3 coding DNA: TGTGCCATCAGTGAGTCCATAGGCAGTGCCCAGCATTTT. Amino acid sequence: CAISESIGSAQHF.

This chain joins TRBV9 and TRBJ2-5; 13 bases map to TRBD2. After removal of 4 bases from V and 4 bases from J, the junction contained 7 bases not matched to a gene. Germline values: CDR1 SGDLS, CDR2 YYNGEE. CDR3 length equals 16 residues. The CDR3 sequence is CASSPTSGRAGETQYF. CDR3 DNA sequence: TGTGCCAGCAGCCCCACTAGCGGGAGGGCCGGAGAGACCCAGTACTTC.

This clone showed up just once. The chain joins TRBV28 to TRBJ1-5; no firm D call. The ends were cut back, 5 bases at V and 7 bases at J, with 21 bases in the middle. The CDR3 extends over 16 amino acids. CDR1 MDHEN and CDR2 SYDVKM come from the germline V gene. The CDR3 is CASSPAVGWIGQPQHF. CDR3 DNA: TGTGCCAGCAGTCCCGCCGTAGGATGGATTGGACAGCCCCAGCATTTT.

The rearrangement uses TRBV2 and TRBJ2-7; TRBD1 matches 8 bases. CDR1 is SNHLY, CDR2 FYNNEI, per germline. The V segment lost 2 bases and the J segment 4 bases; nucleotides outside the gene matches: 10. The CDR3 contains 16 residues. For the CDR3, the DNA is TGTGCCAGCAGTGAATTCAGGGGGCGCGACCAATACGAGCAGTACTTC. This encodes CASSEFRGRDQYEQYF.

The genes are TRBV7-9 and TRBJ1-4, with 11 bases lining up with TRBD1. Per germline, CDR1 SEHNR and CDR2 FQNEAQ (reference sequence). The junction had 6 bases not matched to a gene; V was cut back by 3 bases and J by 6 bases. The CDR3 has 16 amino acids. The CDR3 loop reads CASSLDPGQGDEKLFF. The CDR3 bases are TGTGCCAGCAGCTTGGATCCGGGACAGGGGGATGAAAAACTGTTTTTT.

The rearrangement links TRBV18 to TRBJ1-1, with D possibly matching TRBD1 (6 bases). Germline V CDR1 and CDR2: KGHSH, LQKENI. The V end was cut by 6 bases, the J end by 1 base, with 15 bases between. The CDR3 spans 15 residues. CDR3 region: CASSRSGGANTEAFF. The CDR3 DNA reads TGTGCCAGCTCCAGGAGCGGGGGCGCGAACACTGAAGCTTTCTTT.

The gene calls are TRBV7-9 and TRBJ2-1, with TRBD1 matching 8 bases. There are 15 residues in the CDR3. With 4 bases clipped from V and 5 bases from J, the junction kept 7 bases outside the gene matches. Looked up from germline, CDR1 is SEHNR and CDR2 is FQNEAQ (reference sequence). In nucleotides, the CDR3 is TGTGCCAGCAGCTCCCCAGGGGGCAGCGACAATGAGCAGTTCTTC. It is translated as CASSSPGGSDNEQFF.

This clone has only one observation. CDR3 residues: CASSLSQGETQYF. The CDR3 coding sequence is TGTGCCAGCAGCTTATCCCAGGGGGAGACCCAGTACTTC. The chain employs TRBV7-2 and TRBJ2-5; TRBD1 is a possible D gene (6 bases). The germline gives CDR1 SGHTA, CDR2 FQGNSA. This CDR3 region has 13 residues. V was clipped by 2 bases and J by 5 bases, with 9 bases between them.

The chain couples TRBV7-2 to TRBJ2-1, with TRBD1 matching over 7 bases. There are 13 residues in the CDR3. From germline, CDR1 is SGHTA and CDR2 FQGNSA. After removal of 3 bases from V and 6 bases from J, the junction contained 2 bases not matched to a gene. CDR3 region: CASSFDRANEQFF. The CDR3 DNA is TGTGCCAGCAGCTTCGACAGGGCCAATGAGCAGTTCTTC.

This chain links TRBV28 with TRBJ2-5; D unclear. The CDR3 runs 14 residues. Trimming removed 0 bases from V and 4 bases from J, with 9 bases in between. Germline assignment: CDR1 MDHEN and CDR2 SYDVKM. CDR3: CASSLWIGLETQYF. The CDR3 DNA is TGTGCCAGCAGTTTATGGATCGGGTTAGAGACCCAGTACTTC.

The rearrangement uses TRBV19 and TRBJ2-3, with a possible D match to TRBD2 (5 bases). In germline, CDR1 is LNHDA, CDR2 SQIVND (reference sequence). V lost 3 bases and J lost 0, with 7 bases in between. CDR3 length equals 14 residues. The CDR3 DNA reads TGTGCCAGTAGTATGCGACTAAGCACAGATACGCAGTATTTT. It encodes CASSMRLSTDTQYF.